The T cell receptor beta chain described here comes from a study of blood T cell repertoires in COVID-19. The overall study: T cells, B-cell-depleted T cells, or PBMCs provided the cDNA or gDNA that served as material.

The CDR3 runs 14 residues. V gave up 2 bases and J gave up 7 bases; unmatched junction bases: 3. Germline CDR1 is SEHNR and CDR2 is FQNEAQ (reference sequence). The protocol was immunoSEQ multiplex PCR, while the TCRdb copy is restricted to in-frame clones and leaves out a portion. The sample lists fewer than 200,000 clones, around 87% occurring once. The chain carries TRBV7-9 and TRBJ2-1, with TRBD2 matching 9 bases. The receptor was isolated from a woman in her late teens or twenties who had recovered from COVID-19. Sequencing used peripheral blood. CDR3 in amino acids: CASSLRAGGNEQFF. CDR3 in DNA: TGTGCCAGCAGCTTACGAGCGGGGGGAAATGAGCAGTTCTTC.